The 2 T cell receptor beta chains listed next were all sequenced from one sample in a study of shared clonotypes between healthy human individuals. The method was immunoSEQ multiplex PCR; TCRdb's version includes in-frame clones alone and lacks a portion of them. The sample shows roughly 720,000 clones, about 90% of them seen only once. Sequenced material: memory CD8+ T cells from PBMCs. Noted subset: CD45RO+ cells pooled with CCR7-negative TemRA cells. Receptors were obtained from a man aged 18-30 years in good health. Some clones in this sample may be carry-over from other donors' samples.

The V gene is TRBV7-9, the J gene TRBJ1-2; D ambiguous. The V gene lost 1 base and the J gene lost 4 bases, with 16 bases spanning the gap. Per the germline V gene, CDR1 is SEHNR and CDR2 is FQNEAQ (reference sequence). The CDR3 has 16 residues. The CDR3 bases are TGTGCCAGCAGCTTAGGGATCGAGAGGGTTACCTATGGCTACACCTTC. It translates to CASSLGIERVTYGYTF.

J is TRBJ2-4 and V is TRBV27; the match to TRBD2 covers 14 bases. V lost 6 bases and J lost 6; bases outside the gene matches: 7. CDR1 is MNHEY, CDR2 SMNVEV, per germline (reference sequence). The CDR3 length is 16 residues. The chain's CDR3 is CASRGLAGAPLNIQYF. The CDR3 DNA follows: TGTGCCAGCAGGGGACTAGCGGGGGCCCCCCTAAACATTCAGTACTTC.